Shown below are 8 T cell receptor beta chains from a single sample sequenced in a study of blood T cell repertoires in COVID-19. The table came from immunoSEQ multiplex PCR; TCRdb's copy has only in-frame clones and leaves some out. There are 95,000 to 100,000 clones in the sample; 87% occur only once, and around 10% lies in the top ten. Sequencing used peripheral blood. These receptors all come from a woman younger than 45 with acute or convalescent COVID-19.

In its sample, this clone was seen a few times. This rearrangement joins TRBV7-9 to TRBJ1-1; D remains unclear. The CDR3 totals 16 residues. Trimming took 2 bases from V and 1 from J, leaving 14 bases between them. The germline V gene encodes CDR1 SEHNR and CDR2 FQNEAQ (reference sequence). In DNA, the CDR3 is TGTGCCAGCAGCTTATCCCGACCGACTGGGAACACTGAAGCTTTCTTT. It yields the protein CASSLSRPTGNTEAFF.

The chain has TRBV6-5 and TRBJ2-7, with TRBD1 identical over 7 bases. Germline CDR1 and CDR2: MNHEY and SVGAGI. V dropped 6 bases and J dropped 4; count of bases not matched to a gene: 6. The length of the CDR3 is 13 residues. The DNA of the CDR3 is TGTGCCAGCAGCTTGGGACAGAGATACGAGCAGTACTTC. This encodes CASSLGQRYEQYF.

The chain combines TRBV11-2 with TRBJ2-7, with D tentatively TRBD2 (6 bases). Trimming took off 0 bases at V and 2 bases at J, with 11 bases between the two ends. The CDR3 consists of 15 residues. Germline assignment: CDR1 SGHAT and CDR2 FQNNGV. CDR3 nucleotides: TGTGCCAGCAGCTTAGATACGGCGGGACCCTACGAGCAGTACTTC. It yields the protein CASSLDTAGPYEQYF.

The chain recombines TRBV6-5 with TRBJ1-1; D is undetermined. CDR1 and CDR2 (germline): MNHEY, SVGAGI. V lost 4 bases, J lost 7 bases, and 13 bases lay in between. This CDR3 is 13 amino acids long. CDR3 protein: CASSFTEVDEAFF. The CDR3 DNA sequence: TGTGCCAGCAGTTTCACAGAAGTGGATGAAGCTTTCTTT.

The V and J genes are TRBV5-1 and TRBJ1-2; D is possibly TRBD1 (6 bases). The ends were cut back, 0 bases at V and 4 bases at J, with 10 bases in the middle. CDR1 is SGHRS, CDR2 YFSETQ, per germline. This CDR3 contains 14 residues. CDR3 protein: CASSLDGQIYGYTF. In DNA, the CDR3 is TGCGCCAGCAGCTTGGATGGACAGATCTATGGCTACACCTTC.

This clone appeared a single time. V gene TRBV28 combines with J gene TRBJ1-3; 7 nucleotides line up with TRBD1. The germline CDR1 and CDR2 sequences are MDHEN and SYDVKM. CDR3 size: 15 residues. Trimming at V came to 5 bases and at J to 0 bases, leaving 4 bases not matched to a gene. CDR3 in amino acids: CASSPAGGSGNTIYF. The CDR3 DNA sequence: TGTGCCAGCAGTCCGGCAGGGGGCTCTGGAAACACCATATATTTT.

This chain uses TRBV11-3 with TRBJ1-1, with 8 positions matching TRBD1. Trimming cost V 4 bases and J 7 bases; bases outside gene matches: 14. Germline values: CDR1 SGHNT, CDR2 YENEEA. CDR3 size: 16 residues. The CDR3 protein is CASSSRDRFASGEAFF. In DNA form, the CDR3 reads TGTGCCAGCAGCTCCCGGGACAGGTTCGCGAGCGGTGAAGCTTTCTTT.

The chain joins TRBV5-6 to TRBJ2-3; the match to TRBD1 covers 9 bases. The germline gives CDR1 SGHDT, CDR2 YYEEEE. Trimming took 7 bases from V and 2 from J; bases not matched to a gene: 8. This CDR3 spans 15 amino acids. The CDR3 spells CASLGQGISTDTQYF. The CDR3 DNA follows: TGTGCCAGCCTGGGACAGGGTATTTCCACAGATACGCAGTATTTT.